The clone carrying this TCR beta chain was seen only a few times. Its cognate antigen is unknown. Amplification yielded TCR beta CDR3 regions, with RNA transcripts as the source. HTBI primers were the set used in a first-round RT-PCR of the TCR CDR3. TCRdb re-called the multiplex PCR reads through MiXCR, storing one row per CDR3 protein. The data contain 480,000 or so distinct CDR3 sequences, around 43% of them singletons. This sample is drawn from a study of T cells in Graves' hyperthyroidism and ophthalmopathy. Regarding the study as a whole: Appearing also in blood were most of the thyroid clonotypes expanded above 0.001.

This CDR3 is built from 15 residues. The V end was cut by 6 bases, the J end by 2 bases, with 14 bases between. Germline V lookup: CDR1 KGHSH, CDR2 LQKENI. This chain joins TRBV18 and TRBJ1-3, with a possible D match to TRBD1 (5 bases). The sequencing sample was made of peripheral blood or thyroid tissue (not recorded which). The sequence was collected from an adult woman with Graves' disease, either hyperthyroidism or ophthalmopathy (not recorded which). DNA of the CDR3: TGTGCCAGCTCCCCCGAGCAACAGGCTGGAAACACCATATATTTT. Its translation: CASSPEQQAGNTIYF. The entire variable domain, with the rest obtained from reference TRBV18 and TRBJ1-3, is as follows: NAGVMQNPRHLVRRRGQEARLRCSPMKGHSHVYWYRQLPEEGLKFMVYLQKENIIDESGMPKERFSAEFPKEGPSILRIQQVVRGDSAAYFCASSPEQQAGNTIYFGEGSWLTVV.